What follows is one T cell receptor (beta chain) and its context. The source of the sample is a study of T-cell reconstitution after alpha-beta-depleted transplantation in children. Unique molecular identifiers were incorporated when the TCRbeta library was constructed. TCRdb called the PCR reads again in MiXCR, with one record for every CDR3 protein. The table shows a few hundred thousand distinct CDR3 sequences, with under 13% occurring only once. The CDR3 has 14 amino acids. The germline V gene encodes CDR1 DFQATT and CDR2 SNEGSKA (reference sequence). Deletions cut 6 bases from V and 1 base from J, with 14 bases between.

This chain uses TRBV20-1 with TRBJ2-3, with D tentatively TRBD2 (5 bases). This specimen was PBMCs from the stem cell graft donor, taken from the stem cell graft. This TCR came from a human donor who donated a stem cell graft to a child with acute myeloid leukemia. The CDR3 sequence is CSAFWGAGTDTQYF. The DNA of the CDR3 is TGCAGTGCGTTCTGGGGAGCTGGCACAGATACGCAGTATTTT.